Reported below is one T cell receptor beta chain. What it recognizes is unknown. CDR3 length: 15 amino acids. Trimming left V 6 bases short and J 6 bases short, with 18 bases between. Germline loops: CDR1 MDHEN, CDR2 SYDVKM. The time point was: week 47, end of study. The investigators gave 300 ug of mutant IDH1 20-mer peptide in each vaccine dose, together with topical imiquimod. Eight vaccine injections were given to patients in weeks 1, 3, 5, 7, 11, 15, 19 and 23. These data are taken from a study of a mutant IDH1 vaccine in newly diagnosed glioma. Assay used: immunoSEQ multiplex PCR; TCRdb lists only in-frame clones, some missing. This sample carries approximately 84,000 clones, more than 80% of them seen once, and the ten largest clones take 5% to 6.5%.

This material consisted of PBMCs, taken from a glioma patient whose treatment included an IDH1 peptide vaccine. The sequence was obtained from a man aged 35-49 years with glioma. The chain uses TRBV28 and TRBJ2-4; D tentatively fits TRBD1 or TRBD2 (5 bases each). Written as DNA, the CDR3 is TGTGCCAGCAGCACCTCGTGGGACGGTATAAACATTCAGTACTTC. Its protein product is CASSTSWDGINIQYF.